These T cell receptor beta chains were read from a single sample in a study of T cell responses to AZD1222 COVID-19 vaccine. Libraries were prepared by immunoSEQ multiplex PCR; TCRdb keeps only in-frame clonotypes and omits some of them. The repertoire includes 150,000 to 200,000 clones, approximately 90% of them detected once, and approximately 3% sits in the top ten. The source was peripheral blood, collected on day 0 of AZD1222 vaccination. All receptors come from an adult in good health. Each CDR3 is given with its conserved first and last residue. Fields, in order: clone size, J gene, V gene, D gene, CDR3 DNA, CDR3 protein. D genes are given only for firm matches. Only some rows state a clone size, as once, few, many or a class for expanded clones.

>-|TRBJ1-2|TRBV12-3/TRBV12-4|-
TGTGCCAGCAGTTTAGGGGGCGCTCTTGGCTACACCTTC
CASSLGGALGYTF
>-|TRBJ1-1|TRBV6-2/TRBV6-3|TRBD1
TGTGCCAGCAGCCGACAGGGCCCGAACACTGAAGCTTTCTTT
CASSRQGPNTEAFF
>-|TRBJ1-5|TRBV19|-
TGTGCCAGTAGAGGAGATCAGCCCCAGCATTTT
CASRGDQPQHF
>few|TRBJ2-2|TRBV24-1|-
TGTGCCACCAGTGCCGGGGATCAGGTCACCGGGGAGCTGTTTTTT
CATSAGDQVTGELFF
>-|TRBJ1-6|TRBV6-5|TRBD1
TGTGCCAGCAGTATGGGACAGTATAATTCACCCCTCCACTTT
CASSMGQYNSPLHF
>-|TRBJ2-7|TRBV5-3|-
TGTGCCGACCAAGGGCTTGGGCAGTACTTC
CADQGLGQYF
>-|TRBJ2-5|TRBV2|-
TGTGCCAGCAGCGGGGCATTGGGAGAGACCCAGTACTTC
CASSGALGETQYF
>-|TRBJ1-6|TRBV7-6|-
TGTGCCAGCAGCTTAGATGGAGGAGTCAATTCACCCCTCCACTTT
CASSLDGGVNSPLHF
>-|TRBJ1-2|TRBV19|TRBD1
TGTGCCAGTAGTATAGGGGGACAGGGGGCGTCTGGCTACACCTTC
CASSIGGQGASGYTF
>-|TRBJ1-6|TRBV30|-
TGTGCCTGGAGTCCACGTCGGGGGCCGAATTCACCCCTCCACTTT
CAWSPRRGPNSPLHF
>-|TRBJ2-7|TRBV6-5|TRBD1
TGTGCCAGCAGCGAGGACAGGGATCAGTACTTC
CASSEDRDQYF
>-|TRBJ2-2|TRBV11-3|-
TGTGCCAGCAGCCTAAACACCGGGGAGCTGTTTTTT
CASSLNTGELFF
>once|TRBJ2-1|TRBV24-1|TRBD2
TGTGCCACCAGTGTAGCCCTAGCGGGGGGGCCTCACTCCTACAATGAGCAGTTCTTC
CATSVALAGGPHSYNEQFF
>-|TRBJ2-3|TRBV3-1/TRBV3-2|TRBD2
TGTGCCAGCAGCCAAGAATCGACTAGCGGGGGGGGAGATACGCAGTATTTT
CASSQESTSGGGDTQYF
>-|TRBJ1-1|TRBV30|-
TGTGCCTGGAGTGTAATGGACACTGAAGCTTTCTTT
CAWSVMDTEAFF
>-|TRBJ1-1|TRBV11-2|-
TGTGCCAGCTCCAAAGGCTACACTGAAGCTTTCTTT
CASSKGYTEAFF
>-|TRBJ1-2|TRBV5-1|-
TGCGCCAGCAGCTTGGGGGCCCAGGACTCTGGCTACACCTTC
CASSLGAQDSGYTF
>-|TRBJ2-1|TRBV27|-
TGTGCCAGCCGACAGGGAGGAGGGGATGAGCAGTTCTTC
CASRQGGGDEQFF
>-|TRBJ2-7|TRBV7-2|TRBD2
TGTGCCAGCAGCCTGACTAGCGGGGATCCCTACGAGCAGTACTTC
CASSLTSGDPYEQYF
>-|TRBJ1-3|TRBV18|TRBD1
TGTGCCAGCTCACCACGGGACAGCTTCTCTGGAAACACCATATATTTT
CASSPRDSFSGNTIYF
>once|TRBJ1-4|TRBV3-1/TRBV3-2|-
TGTGCCAGCAGCCAAGATGGGGTAGCTGAAAAACTGTTTTTT
CASSQDGVAEKLFF
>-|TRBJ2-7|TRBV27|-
TGTGCCAGCAGTTTAGGAGGACCCTACGAGCAGTACTTC
CASSLGGPYEQYF
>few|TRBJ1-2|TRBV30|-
TGTGCCTGGAGTTTACAAAGGTCTAACTATGGCTACACCTTC
CAWSLQRSNYGYTF
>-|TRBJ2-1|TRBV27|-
TGTGCCAGCAGTTTAGGGAAGAGTGGGACTGAGCAGTTCTTC
CASSLGKSGTEQFF
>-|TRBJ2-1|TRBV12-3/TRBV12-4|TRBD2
TGTGCCAGCAGGGGAGGGGTGGATTTTCAGTTCTTC
CASRGGVDFQFF
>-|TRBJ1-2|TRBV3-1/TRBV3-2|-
TGTGCCAGCAGCCAAGAGACAGTCTATGGCTACACCTTC
CASSQETVYGYTF
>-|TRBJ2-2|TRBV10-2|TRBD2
TGCGCCGGTAGCGGGGCATCCACCGGGGAGCTGTTTTTT
CAGSGASTGELFF
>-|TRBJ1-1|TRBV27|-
TGTGCCAGCAGTTTGGTTAGGGACGCTGAAGCTTTCTTT
CASSLVRDAEAFF
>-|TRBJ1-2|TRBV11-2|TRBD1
TGTGCCAGCAGCTCAGGACAGGGGGCGGCTAACTATGGCTACACCTTC
CASSSGQGAANYGYTF
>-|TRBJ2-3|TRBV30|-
TGTGCCTGGAGTGCTAGGGGACCAGATACGCAGTATTTT
CAWSARGPDTQYF
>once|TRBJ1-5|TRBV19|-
TGTGCCAGTAGGGGGGTGTCTCAGCCCCAGCATTTT
CASRGVSQPQHF